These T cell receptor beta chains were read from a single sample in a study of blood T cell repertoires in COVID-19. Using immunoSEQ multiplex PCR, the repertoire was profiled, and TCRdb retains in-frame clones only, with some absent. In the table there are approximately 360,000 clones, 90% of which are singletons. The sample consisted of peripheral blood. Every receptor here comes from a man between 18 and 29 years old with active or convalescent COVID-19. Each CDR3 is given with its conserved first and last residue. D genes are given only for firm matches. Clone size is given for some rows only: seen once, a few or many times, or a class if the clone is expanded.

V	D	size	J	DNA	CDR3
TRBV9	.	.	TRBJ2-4	TGTGCCAGCAGCGTACAGGACACCAAAAACATTCAGTACTTC	CASSVQDTKNIQYF
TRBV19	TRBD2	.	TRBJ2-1	TGTGCCAGTAGTGGGACCGGGACTAGCGGAGGGAATGAGCAGTTCTTC	CASSGTGTSGGNEQFF
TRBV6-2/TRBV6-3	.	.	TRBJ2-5	TGTGCCAGCAGTTACAGTGGAGGGGAGACCCAGTACTTC	CASSYSGGETQYF
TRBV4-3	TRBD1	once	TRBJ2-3	TGCGCCAGCAGCTCGGACAGGGGGACAGATACGCAGTATTTT	CASSSDRGTDTQYF
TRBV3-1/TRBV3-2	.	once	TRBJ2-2	TGTGCCAGCAGCCACCTCCCCCGGGGGGAGCTGTTTTTT	CASSHLPRGELFF
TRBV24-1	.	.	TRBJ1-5	TGTGCCACCAGTGACCCCCGGGGGGGGACTGGCAGCAATCAGCCCCAGCATTTT	CATSDPRGGTGSNQPQHF
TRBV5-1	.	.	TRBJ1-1	TGCGCCAGCAGCTCTACAGGCCCCTACACTGAAGCTTTCTTT	CASSSTGPYTEAFF
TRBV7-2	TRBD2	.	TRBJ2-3	TGTGCCAGCAGAGGAGCGGGAGGTGGTGGCACAGATACGCAGTATTTT	CASRGAGGGGTDTQYF
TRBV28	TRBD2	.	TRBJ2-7	TGTGCCAGCAGTTTTGAAGGACTAGCGGGAGGGCCTACCGGGGGAGAGCAGTACTTC	CASSFEGLAGGPTGGEQYF
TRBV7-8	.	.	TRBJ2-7	TGTGCCAGCAGCCCCCGTCAGGGTCCCTACGAGCAGTACTTC	CASSPRQGPYEQYF
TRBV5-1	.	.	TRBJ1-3	TGCGCCAGCAGCTTGGCCCCGGGGGGAAACACCATATATTTT	CASSLAPGGNTIYF